The clone carrying this T cell receptor (beta chain) appeared once. Authors' methods: Amplification of reference gene primers was used by the study to estimate nucleated cell counts. Some clones are missing from TCRdb's copy, which holds only in-frame ones; the method was immunoSEQ multiplex PCR. V and J calls plus clone size are reproduced from that table; the DNA served to infer D and trimming. Altogether over 95,000 clones are present, approximately 80% being singletons, with the ten largest covering about 9.4%. The sample originates from a study of blood T cell repertoires in COVID-19. Study-level information: Material from acute and convalescent COVID-19 was sourced from the United States, Italy and Spain. From T cells, B-cell-depleted T cells, or PBMCs came the material, which was cDNA or gDNA.

In germline, CDR1 is KGHDR, CDR2 SFDVKD. The trim removed 9 bases at V and 6 bases at J, leaving 5 bases unmatched. The CDR3 is 12 amino acids. Sequences were obtained from peripheral blood. The V gene is TRBV24-1, the J gene TRBJ1-2; 8 nucleotides align to TRBD1. The TCR originated in a human donor in a cohort sampled during active COVID-19. CDR3 nucleotide sequence: TGTGCCACCTTAGGACAGGGTGATGGCTACACCTTC. Amino acids: CATLGQGDGYTF.